These 26 T cell receptor beta chains came from one sample sequenced in a study of cytomegalovirus exposure and HLA in healthy donors (dated by TCRdb to between 2016 and 2019). The library came from the immunoSEQ multiplex PCR assay. For the multiplex PCR, a mixture combining 60 forward primers for TCR Vbeta segments and 13 reverse primers for TCR Jbeta segments was used. Sourced from immuneACCESS, this table was stored by TCRdb with only in-frame sequences that have V and J called. A share of the clones is absent; for the studies checked, an unresolved V gene accounts for under half, and the remainder has no known explanation. The sample yields about 140,000 clones; 82% were counted once. The leading ten clones occupy roughly 3.2% of the sample. Source material: PBMCs. The receptors come from a man aged 18 to 30 in good health and CMV-seropositive.

The gene calls are TRBV6-5 and TRBJ2-5; maybe TRBD1 (6 bases). Germline CDR1 reads MNHEY; CDR2 reads SVGAGI. The V gene lost 5 bases and the J gene lost 3 bases, with 16 bases spanning the gap. The CDR3 is 15 amino acids. In nucleotides, the CDR3 is TGTGCCAGCAGTCCTCAGGGCAGGGGAGAAGAGACCCAGTACTTC. Translation gives CASSPQGRGEETQYF.

The chain links TRBV28 to TRBJ1-5, with D maybe TRBD1 (5 bases). The germline V gene has CDR1 MDHEN and CDR2 SYDVKM. This CDR3 contains 14 residues. The V gene lost 6 bases and the J gene lost 5 bases, with 14 bases spanning the gap. The CDR3 region is CASRPGWGDQPQHF. Written as DNA, the CDR3 is TGTGCCAGCAGACCCGGGTGGGGCGATCAGCCCCAGCATTTT.

The chain links TRBV19 to TRBJ1-1, with D unclear. Trimming removed 6 bases at V and 0 bases at J, with 8 bases between. Germline lookup yields CDR1 LNHDA and CDR2 SQIVND (reference sequence). The CDR3 is made up of 13 amino acids. CDR3 coding DNA: TGTGCCAGTAGCCAGCGAGTGAACACTGAAGCTTTCTTT. Amino acids: CASSQRVNTEAFF.

The gene calls are TRBV25-1 and TRBJ2-1, with unresolved D. The V gene's germline CDR1 is MGHDK and CDR2 SYGVNS. This CDR3 comprises 15 residues. The V gene lost 5 bases and the J gene lost 0 bases, with 11 bases spanning the gap. The CDR3 bases are TGTGCCAGCAGTTACGACCGGAGCTCCTACAATGAGCAGTTCTTC. Amino acid sequence: CASSYDRSSYNEQFF.

V usage is TRBV29-1 and J usage is TRBJ1-2; weak D call: TRBD1 (6 bases). Between the trimmed V and J ends, which lost 3 bases and 8 bases, there was a span of 10 bases. The CDR3 is 11 residues long. From germline, CDR1 is SQVTM and CDR2 ANQGSEA. The CDR3 region has the DNA TGCAGCGTTGATTCGGGGGGCGGCTACACCTTC. Protein sequence: CSVDSGGGYTF. Full variable domain (rest looked up from reference TRBV29-1 and TRBJ1-2): SAVISQKPSRDICQRGTSLTIQCQVDSQVTMMFWYRQQPGQSLTLIATANQGSEATYESGFVIDKFPISRPNLTFSTLTVSNMSPEDSSIYLCSVDSGGGYTFGSGTRLTVV.

This chain uses TRBV11-3 with TRBJ1-1; D is unresolved. Trimming removed 3 bases from V and 0 bases from J, with 8 bases in between. Germline CDR1 is SGHNT and CDR2 is YENEEA. This CDR3 region has 14 residues. The CDR3 bases are TGTGCCAGCAGCTTGAACAGACTGAACACTGAAGCTTTCTTT. This encodes CASSLNRLNTEAFF. Full variable domain (remainder filled in from reference TRBV11-3 and TRBJ1-1): EAGVVQSPRYKIIEKKQPVAFWCNPISGHNTLYWYLQNLGQGPELLIRYENEEAVDDSQLPKDRFSAERLKGVDSTLKIQPAELGDSAVYLCASSLNRLNTEAFFGQGTRLTVV.

The rearrangement uses TRBV5-3 and TRBJ2-6; D uncertain. TRBV5-3 is reported as an ORF; its role is uncertain. This CDR3 is 13 amino acids long. V lost 7 bases and J 11 bases, leaving 16 bases between the germline ends. The CDR3 is CARARRRSDVLTF. Written as DNA, the CDR3 is TGTGCCAGAGCGCGGCGGCGGAGCGACGTCCTGACTTTC.

The chain carries TRBV19 and TRBJ1-5; TRBD1 agrees at 9 bases. The V segment lost 6 bases and the J segment 0 bases; nucleotides outside the gene matches: 6. Looked up from germline, CDR1 is LNHDA and CDR2 is SQIVND (reference sequence). The CDR3 sequence is 16 residues long. The CDR3 region has the DNA TGTGCCAGTAGAAGGGACAGGGAAAATAGCAATCAGCCCCAGCATTTT. This codes for CASRRDRENSNQPQHF. The full variable domain, rest sourced from reference TRBV19 and TRBJ1-5, is DGGITQSPKYLFRKEGQNVTLSCEQNLNHDAMYWYRQDPGQGLRLIYYSQIVNDFQKGDIAEGYSVSREKKESFPLTVTSAQKNPTAFYLCASRRDRENSNQPQHFGDGTRLSIL.

The chain uses TRBV2 and TRBJ1-1; 9 bases agree with TRBD1. V trimming: 2 bases; J trimming: 3 bases; junction bases outside the gene matches: 4. The CDR3 spans 15 residues. Germline V gene lookup returns CDR1 SNHLY and CDR2 FYNNEI. The CDR3: CASSETGGFDTEAFF. CDR3 DNA: TGTGCCAGCAGTGAAACAGGGGGCTTTGACACTGAAGCTTTCTTT.

The genes are TRBV29-1 and TRBJ2-5, with D tentatively TRBD1 (6 bases). Trimming left V 6 bases short and J 10 bases short, with 21 bases between. Germline lookup yields CDR1 SQVTM and CDR2 ANQGSEA. The length of the CDR3 is 13 residues. The CDR3 loop reads CSVFRDTPRDQYF. DNA for the CDR3: TGCAGCGTCTTCCGGGACACCCCTCGGGACCAGTACTTC.

V is TRBV20-1 and J is TRBJ2-3; D gene unclear. The CDR3 has 10 amino acids. The germline V gene has CDR1 DFQATT and CDR2 SNEGSKA (reference sequence). Trimming pared 4 bases from V and 5 bases from J, leaving 4 bases between. The CDR3 is CSATRDTQYF. CDR3 bases: TGCAGTGCTACCCGAGATACGCAGTATTTT.

The V call is TRBV30, the J call TRBJ2-7, with TRBD1 matching over 10 bases. This CDR3 region has 13 residues. V lost 0 bases and J lost 5; bases outside the gene matches: 1. Germline V gene lookup returns CDR1 GTSNPN and CDR2 SVGIG (reference sequence). CDR3 residues: CAWSVGTGDEQYF. CDR3 DNA: TGTGCCTGGAGTGTAGGGACAGGGGACGAGCAGTACTTC. Drawing the rest from reference TRBV30 and TRBJ2-7, the complete variable domain is SQTIHQWPATLVQPVGSPLSLECTVEGTSNPNLYWYRQAAGRGLQLLFYSVGIGQISSEVPQNLSASRPQDRQFILSSKKLLLSDSGFYLCAWSVGTGDEQYFGPGTRLTVT.

CDR3: CASSYSREQYF. CDR3 bases: TGTGCCAGCAGTTACTCGCGAGAGCAGTACTTC. The V gene is TRBV6-5, the J gene TRBJ2-7, with D unresolved. The CDR3 is 11 amino acids. Trimming took 0 bases from V and 7 from J, leaving 4 bases between them. Germline CDR1 MNHEY, CDR2 SVGAGI.

This sequence joins TRBV19 and TRBJ2-7; 9 bases map to TRBD1. CDR3 length: 16 residues. V lost 8 bases to trimming and J lost 5 bases; unmatched junction nucleotides: 16. Germline CDR1 reads LNHDA; CDR2 reads SQIVND (reference sequence). CDR3 coding DNA: TGTGCCAGTGTCCCGGGGGCGGGACAGGGTCCCCACGAGCAGTACTTC. This codes for CASVPGAGQGPHEQYF.

A remark on this clone: Relative to the germline gene, one junction end is altered; a read error may explain this. The chain links TRBV7-9 to TRBJ1-2; no reliable D call. The CDR3 runs 14 residues. CDR1 is SEHNR and CDR2 is FQNEAQ in the germline V gene (reference sequence). The CDR3 DNA reads as TGTTCCAGCAGCTTAGGAGAGAGGGCTGGTGGCTACACCTTC. This translates into CSSSLGERAGGYTF.

This rearrangement joins TRBV19 to TRBJ1-2; tentatively, D is TRBD1 (5 bases). The CDR3 is made up of 14 amino acids. Germline V lookup: CDR1 LNHDA, CDR2 SQIVND (reference sequence). V was trimmed by 8 bases and J by 8 bases, leaving 21 bases between them. CDR3 region: CASGRDSEEEGYTF. As DNA, the CDR3 is TGTGCCAGTGGGAGGGACTCTGAAGAGGAAGGCTACACCTTC.

The chain combines TRBV14 with TRBJ1-1; D gene uncertain. The germline gives CDR1 SGHDN, CDR2 FVKESK. V shed 3 bases and J shed 3 bases, with 11 bases lying between them. The CDR3 loop spans 14 amino acids. The CDR3 coding sequence is TGTGCCAGCAGCCAGGCAACGCACGACACTGAAGCTTTCTTT. Its protein is CASSQATHDTEAFF.

The J gene is TRBJ2-3, the V gene TRBV10-2; TRBD2 matches at 8 bases. This CDR3 is 15 amino acids long. Trimming took 5 bases from V and 0 from J; bases not matched to a gene: 4. Germline V gives CDR1 WSHSY, CDR2 SAAADI. The CDR3 spells CASSTSGTSTDTQYF. CDR3 DNA sequence: TGCGCCAGCAGTACTAGCGGAACTAGCACAGATACGCAGTATTTT.

V gene TRBV6-5 combines with J gene TRBJ1-2; D is possibly TRBD1 (6 bases). The length of the CDR3 is 16 residues. The V end was cut by 0 bases, the J end by 0 bases, with 11 bases between. The germline V gene encodes CDR1 MNHEY and CDR2 SVGAGI. CDR3 loop: CASSYSSGDANYGYTF. The CDR3 DNA is TGTGCCAGCAGTTACTCGTCAGGGGACGCTAACTATGGCTACACCTTC.

In its sample, this clone was seen a few times. DNA for the CDR3: TGTGCCAGCAGAGACACCTTAAATCAGCCCCAGCATTTT. Protein product: CASRDTLNQPQHF. The V and J genes are TRBV27 and TRBJ1-5, with D hard to call. Trimming removed 6 bases from V and 4 bases from J, with 10 bases in between. There are 13 residues in the CDR3. Germline-derived CDR1 and CDR2 are MNHEY and SMNVEV (reference sequence).

V and J are TRBV15 and TRBJ1-4, with 7 positions matching TRBD1. The CDR3 runs to 15 residues. V dropped 2 bases and J dropped 7; count of bases not matched to a gene: 7. The germline gives CDR1 LNHNV, CDR2 YYDKDF (reference sequence). CDR3 sequence: CATSRRDSGIEKLFF. The CDR3 DNA sequence: TGTGCCACCAGCAGACGGGACAGTGGGATTGAAAAACTGTTTTTT.

V and J are TRBV25-1 and TRBJ2-7; 11 bases are a match to TRBD2. The germline gives CDR1 MGHDK, CDR2 SYGVNS. The V gene end was trimmed by 6 bases and the J gene end by 1 base; junction bases not matched to a gene: 11. The CDR3 totals 17 residues. CDR3: CASRGFNSGRASYEQYF. The CDR3 coding sequence is TGTGCCAGCAGGGGGTTTAATAGCGGGAGGGCTTCCTACGAGCAGTACTTC.

In its sample, this clone was seen a few times. The junction departs from the called germline gene at one end, perhaps through a read error. This chain connects TRBV28 to TRBJ1-2; TRBD1 matches at 8 bases. Per the germline V gene, CDR1 is MDHEN and CDR2 is SYDVKM. This CDR3 comprises 11 residues. CDR3 sequence (DNA): TGTGCCAGCAGTTATACAACAGGGGGTGCTTTC. This encodes CASSYTTGGAF.

This clone showed up just a few times. V usage is TRBV5-4 and J usage is TRBJ1-1; 10 bases fit TRBD1. Germline values: CDR1 SGHNT, CDR2 YYREEE (reference sequence). With V trimmed by 4 bases and J by 7 bases, 1 base remained unmatched. This CDR3 is built from 12 residues. The CDR3 is CASSRDRGEAFF. As DNA, the CDR3 is TGTGCCAGCAGCCGGGACAGGGGTGAAGCTTTCTTT.

This chain joins TRBV27 and TRBJ1-5; D call uncertain. The CDR3 extends over 13 amino acids. V was shortened by 3 bases and J by 4 bases, with 7 bases between the two germline ends. From germline, CDR1 is MNHEY and CDR2 SMNVEV (reference sequence). CDR3 sequence reads: CASSLAYNQPQHF. CDR3 nucleotides: TGTGCCAGCAGTTTGGCATATAATCAGCCCCAGCATTTT.

The V and J genes are TRBV7-9 and TRBJ2-2; no definite D call. CDR1 SEHNR and CDR2 FQNEAQ come from the germline V gene (reference sequence). CDR3 length equals 13 residues. Trimming shortened V by 2 bases and J by 7 bases, and 8 bases separated the two germline ends. CDR3 sequence reads: CASSLQVGGELFF. CDR3 coding DNA: TGTGCCAGCAGCTTACAGGTTGGCGGGGAGCTGTTTTTT.